The 10 T cell receptor beta chains given below trace back to one sample, sequenced in a study of beta chain features in type 1 diabetes. Expressed TCRB transcripts were sequenced, since all the RNA that had been isolated was reverse transcribed. The protocol was immunoSEQ multiplex PCR, while the TCRdb copy is restricted to in-frame clones and leaves out a portion. This sample has about 250,000 clones, with around 14% found just once. The sequenced sample consisted of naive CD4+ T cells from blood. The receptor set was obtained from a woman between 40 and 55 years old in good health.

This clone came up a few times. The chain couples TRBV5-1 to TRBJ2-5; 10 bases agree with TRBD2. The V and J ends lost 4 bases and 7 bases, in that order; junction bases with no gene match: 13. The germline CDR1 and CDR2 sequences are SGHRS and YFSETQ. CDR3 length equals 16 residues. CDR3 sequence (DNA): TGCGCCAGCAGCCCGAGGACTAGCGGCGCTTCTGGGACCCAGTACTTC. Protein: CASSPRTSGASGTQYF.

This clone was detected once. The identical CDR3 is also encoded by other nucleotide sequences in the sample. V and J are TRBV18 and TRBJ2-5; D not certain. The CDR3 totals 13 residues. The germline gives CDR1 KGHSH, CDR2 LQKENI. Trimming left V 3 bases short and J 2 bases short, with 7 bases between. The CDR3 sequence: CASSPPSQETQYF. DNA of the CDR3: TGTGCCAGCTCACCCCCTAGTCAAGAGACCCAGTACTTC.

The chain links TRBV18 to TRBJ2-5, with 8 positions matching TRBD2. The CDR3 is 16 amino acids. The trim removed 3 bases at V and 1 base at J, leaving 7 bases unmatched. CDR1 KGHSH and CDR2 LQKENI come from the germline V gene. This chain's CDR3 is CASSPVAGWSQETQYF. CDR3 nucleotide sequence: TGTGCCAGCTCACCCGTAGCGGGGTGGTCCCAAGAGACCCAGTACTTC.

The chain joins TRBV7-2 to TRBJ2-7; 8 bases match TRBD2. The V segment lost 0 bases and the J segment 5 bases; nucleotides outside the gene matches: 12. Per germline, CDR1 SGHTA and CDR2 FQGNSA. The CDR3 has 17 residues. CDR3 sequence: CASSLAAGGKLRHEQYF. The CDR3 DNA reads as TGTGCCAGCAGCTTAGCGGCGGGGGGAAAACTGCGGCACGAGCAGTACTTC. The whole variable domain, filled in from reference TRBV7-2 and TRBJ2-7, reads GAGVSQSPSNKVTEKGKDVELRCDPISGHTALYWYRQSLGQGLEFLIYFQGNSAPDKSGLPSDRFSAERTGGSVSTLTIQRTQQEDSAVYLCASSLAAGGKLRHEQYFGPGTRLTVT.

This clone has more than one count but fewer than ten. The V gene is TRBV18, the J gene TRBJ1-5; D is unclear. CDR3 size: 13 residues. V was shortened by 2 bases and J by 5 bases, with 7 bases between the two germline ends. The germline V gene has CDR1 KGHSH and CDR2 LQKENI. The CDR3 loop is CASSPSADQPQHF. DNA of the CDR3: TGTGCCAGCTCACCATCCGCAGATCAGCCCCAGCATTTT.

This clone has a handful of counts. This chain joins TRBV4-1 and TRBJ2-7; TRBD1 matches at 10 bases. CDR3 length equals 16 residues. CDR1 and CDR2 (germline): MGHRA, YSYEKL. V lost 1 base, J lost 5 bases, and 8 bases stayed unmatched. CDR3 amino acids: CASSQADRGRNDEQYF. In nucleotides, the CDR3 is TGCGCCAGCAGCCAAGCTGACAGGGGGCGCAACGACGAGCAGTACTTC.

The chain links TRBV11-2 to TRBJ1-2, with 7 bases matching TRBD1. Per germline, CDR1 SGHAT and CDR2 FQNNGV. This CDR3 spans 15 amino acids. Losses at the gene ends were 6 bases for V and 2 bases for J; bases not matched to a gene: 9. The CDR3 reads CASRPLGGQNYGYTF. DNA of the CDR3: TGTGCCAGCAGGCCTTTGGGGGGACAGAACTATGGCTACACCTTC. Drawing the rest from reference TRBV11-2 and TRBJ1-2, the complete variable domain is EAGVAQSPRYKIIEKRQSVAFWCNPISGHATLYWYQQILGQGPKLLIQFQNNGVVDDSQLPKDRFSAERLKGVDSTLKIQPAKLEDSAVYLCASRPLGGQNYGYTFGSGTRLTVV.

This clone occurred a few times. The chain recombines TRBV18 with TRBJ1-5; the D is unclear. Germline CDR1 and CDR2: KGHSH and LQKENI. The CDR3 spans 17 residues. Trimming removed 4 bases from V and 2 bases from J, with 18 bases in between. CDR3 loop: CASSRVDSLGGNQPQHF. As DNA, the CDR3 is TGTGCCAGCTCACGAGTAGACTCCCTCGGCGGCAATCAGCCCCAGCATTTT.

This clone was seen only once. The genes are TRBV5-5 and TRBJ1-3, with D maybe TRBD1 (6 bases). Trimming removed 5 bases at V and 2 bases at J, with 11 bases between. CDR3 length: 14 residues. Germline CDR1 reads SGHKS; CDR2 reads YYEKEE (reference sequence). CDR3 DNA: TGTGCCAGCAGTTTCGGGACACCTGGAAACACCATATATTTT. Translated: CASSFGTPGNTIYF.

In its sample, this clone was seen a few times. The chain combines TRBV2 with TRBJ2-4; 14 nucleotides align to TRBD2. The CDR3 covers 17 residues. CDR1 SNHLY and CDR2 FYNNEI come from the germline V gene. V trimming: 4 bases; J trimming: 3 bases; junction bases outside the gene matches: 5. The CDR3 is CASSGLAGGLSKNIQYF. CDR3 bases: TGTGCCAGCAGTGGACTAGCGGGGGGGCTAAGCAAAAACATTCAGTACTTC.